One sample yielded the 27 T cell receptor beta chains listed below, sequenced in a study of blood T cell repertoires in COVID-19. Produced via immunoSEQ multiplex PCR; TCRdb's table is partial and in-frame only. Of some 200,000 clones in the sample, approximately 82% were seen once. Sequenced material: peripheral blood. The receptors shown here come from a human donor with acute or convalescent COVID-19. The donor label of this sample is uncertain.

The rearrangement joins TRBV19 to TRBJ1-6; TRBD1 agrees at 7 bases. The CDR3 has 16 residues. Germline V gene sequence: CDR1 LNHDA, CDR2 SQIVND (reference sequence). J was trimmed by 7 bases and V by 6 bases; bases with no gene match: 12. The CDR3 region has the DNA TGTGCCAGTAGCCGACAGGGTCAAGGAAGGAATTCACCCCTCCACTTT. Residues: CASSRQGQGRNSPLHF.

The genes are TRBV11-2 and TRBJ2-7; 7 bases are shared with TRBD1. The CDR3 has 14 amino acids. V dropped 5 bases and J dropped 3; count of bases not matched to a gene: 7. Per germline, CDR1 SGHAT and CDR2 FQNNGV. The DNA for the CDR3 is TGTGCCAGCAGCGTTCGTACAGGGGACTACGAGCAGTACTTC. It yields the protein CASSVRTGDYEQYF.

V is TRBV2 and J is TRBJ1-2; D is unclear. The germline V gene has CDR1 SNHLY and CDR2 FYNNEI. The CDR3 runs 14 residues. V dropped 7 bases and J dropped 8 bases, with 20 bases sitting between them. CDR3 sequence: CASIQTRIPAGYTF. The CDR3 DNA reads TGTGCCAGCATCCAAACCAGGATTCCGGCGGGCTACACCTTC.

This chain links TRBV6-5 with TRBJ1-1, with 7 bases matching TRBD1. Losses at the gene ends were 7 bases for V and 9 bases for J; bases not matched to a gene: 5. Germline CDR1 MNHEY, CDR2 SVGAGI. The CDR3 contains 11 residues. Here the CDR3 reads CASTRQGQAFF. The CDR3, as DNA: TGTGCCAGCACCCGACAGGGCCAAGCTTTCTTT.

This clone was seen a handful of times. This chain links TRBV7-6 with TRBJ2-7, with 9 bases lining up with TRBD2. The CDR3 extends over 16 amino acids. V lost 5 bases, J lost 4 bases, and 12 bases stayed unmatched. CDR1 SGHVS and CDR2 FNYEAQ come from the germline V gene. The CDR3 DNA reads TGTGCCAGCAGCCCCTCGGGGCTAGCGGGAAGGTACGAGCAGTACTTC. It is translated as CASSPSGLAGRYEQYF.

V is TRBV7-2 and J is TRBJ2-2, with D maybe TRBD2 (6 bases). CDR1 is SGHTA, CDR2 FQGNSA, per germline. Between the trimmed V and J ends, which lost 5 bases and 1 base, there was a span of 11 bases. The CDR3 has 15 amino acids. CDR3 loop: CASSRDWQNTGELFF. The CDR3 DNA reads TGTGCCAGCAGCCGGGACTGGCAGAACACCGGGGAGCTGTTTTTT.

This chain connects TRBV18 to TRBJ2-7, with TRBD1 as a possible D gene (5 bases). This CDR3 is 13 amino acids long. V shed 3 bases and J shed 4 bases, with 10 bases lying between them. The germline V gene encodes CDR1 KGHSH and CDR2 LQKENI. CDR3 sequence reads: CASSPGHLYEQYF. CDR3 sequence (DNA): TGTGCCAGCTCACCCGGACATTTGTACGAGCAGTACTTC.

This sequence joins TRBV7-2 and TRBJ2-3; 7 nucleotides match TRBD2. There are 15 residues in the CDR3. The ends lost 0 bases at V and 7 bases at J; junction bases unmatched: 7. In germline, CDR1 is SGHTA, CDR2 FQGNSA. CDR3 in amino acids: CASSLAGGSLNTQYF. CDR3 sequence (DNA): TGTGCCAGCAGCTTAGCTGGCGGGAGCCTAAATACGCAGTATTTT. Looking up the rest from reference TRBV7-2 and TRBJ2-3 gives the full variable domain: GAGVSQSPSNKVTEKGKDVELRCDPISGHTALYWYRQSLGQGLEFLIYFQGNSAPDKSGLPSDRFSAERTGGSVSTLTIQRTQQEDSAVYLCASSLAGGSLNTQYFGPGTRLTVL.

This clone was observed a single time. The J gene is TRBJ2-2, the V gene TRBV6-5, with 11 bases identical to TRBD2. J gave up 5 bases and V 4 bases, and 6 bases lay outside the gene matches. The CDR3 sequence is 16 residues long. Germline V CDR1 and CDR2: MNHEY, SVGAGI. The CDR3 nucleotides are TGTGCCAGCAGTTTTAGCGGGAGGGCCGGTACCGGGGAGCTGTTTTTT. It encodes CASSFSGRAGTGELFF.

The rearrangement links TRBV6-4 to TRBJ2-3; 13 positions agree with TRBD2. This CDR3 has 15 residues. Per germline, CDR1 MRHNA and CDR2 SNTAGT. V lost 3 bases and J lost 4; bases outside the gene matches: 1. This CDR3 reads CASSEGLAGADTQYF. Here the CDR3 DNA reads TGTGCCAGCAGTGAAGGACTAGCGGGAGCAGATACGCAGTATTTT.

This chain connects TRBV27 to TRBJ1-6; D remains ambiguous. Trimming took off 6 bases at V and 5 bases at J, with 17 bases between the two ends. The CDR3 runs 16 residues. CDR1 is MNHEY and CDR2 is SMNVEV in the germline V gene (reference sequence). The CDR3, as DNA: TGTGCCAGCAGCCCCTACGGCCGAGGAAATAATTCACCCCTCCACTTT. Translating gives CASSPYGRGNNSPLHF.

This clone was recorded a few times. The rearrangement uses TRBV15 and TRBJ2-3; TRBD1 matches 7 bases. The V and J ends lost 5 bases and 1 base, in that order; junction bases with no gene match: 3. This CDR3 has 14 amino acids. Germline V gene lookup returns CDR1 LNHNV and CDR2 YYDKDF (reference sequence). CDR3 sequence: CATSVDRGTDTQYF. CDR3 coding DNA: TGTGCCACCAGCGTAGACAGGGGCACAGATACGCAGTATTTT.

The chain carries TRBV2 and TRBJ2-2; possibly TRBD2 for D (5 bases). V lost 3 bases, J lost 6 bases, and 8 bases lay in between. Germline CDR1 is SNHLY and CDR2 is FYNNEI. This CDR3 has 13 amino acids. CDR3 DNA sequence: TGTGCCAGCAGTGAGTGGGAGTCCGGGGAGCTGTTTTTT. Translation gives CASSEWESGELFF.

This clone was seen more than once but under ten times. V and J are TRBV2 and TRBJ2-5; 10 positions match TRBD1. Germline V CDR1 and CDR2: SNHLY, FYNNEI. The CDR3 is made up of 15 amino acids. Unmatched junction bases numbered 12, after V lost 10 bases and J lost 4 bases. The CDR3 region has the DNA TGTGCCACCCGGGCCGGGACAGGGGTATCAGAGACCCAGTACTTC. Translating it yields CATRAGTGVSETQYF.

V gene TRBV30 combines with J gene TRBJ1-5; no reliable D call. Germline loops: CDR1 GTSNPN, CDR2 SVGIG (reference sequence). V lost 0 bases to trimming and J lost 3 bases, with 9 bases between them. The length of the CDR3 is 14 residues. CDR3 DNA: TGTGCCTGGAGTGTAGTTACAAACAATCAGCCCCAGCATTTT. Protein product: CAWSVVTNNQPQHF.

The V call is TRBV6-1, the J call TRBJ1-6, with 10 bases identical to TRBD1. V dropped 4 bases and J dropped 7; count of bases not matched to a gene: 10. CDR1 is MNHNS, CDR2 SASEGT, per germline. The CDR3 runs 17 residues. CDR3 sequence reads: CASSAAPGQGRNSPLHF. DNA of the CDR3: TGTGCCAGCAGTGCTGCTCCGGGACAGGGGCGCAATTCACCCCTCCACTTT.

The V gene is TRBV6-5, the J gene TRBJ2-7; 10 nucleotides line up with TRBD1. V shed 8 bases, J shed 4 bases, and the junction held 5 bases outside the gene matches. Germline assignment: CDR1 MNHEY and CDR2 SVGAGI. This CDR3 region has 13 residues. The CDR3 region has the DNA TGTGCCAGCGTGGGGACAGGGGCATACGAGCAGTACTTC. This gives the protein CASVGTGAYEQYF.

This rearrangement joins TRBV7-9 to TRBJ1-1; 8 bases map to TRBD1. Germline-derived CDR1 and CDR2 are SEHNR and FQNEAQ (reference sequence). The CDR3 contains 14 residues. The V and J ends lost 5 bases and 1 base, in that order; junction bases with no gene match: 3. CDR3 amino acids: CASSRTGGNTEAFF. The DNA of the CDR3 is TGTGCCAGCAGCAGAACAGGGGGGAACACTGAAGCTTTCTTT.

The chain uses TRBV7-9 and TRBJ2-7; 9 nucleotides align to TRBD2. The germline CDR1 and CDR2 sequences are SEHNR and FQNEAQ (reference sequence). With V trimmed by 3 bases and J by 4 bases, 4 bases remained unmatched. CDR3 length: 14 amino acids. The CDR3 sequence: CASSFGSGRYEQYF. CDR3 sequence (DNA): TGTGCCAGCAGCTTTGGAAGCGGGAGGTACGAGCAGTACTTC.

The chain employs TRBV6-5 and TRBJ2-1; tentatively, D is TRBD1 (7 bases). CDR1 is MNHEY, CDR2 SVGAGI, per germline. V was cut by 2 bases and J by 8 bases, with 19 bases left in between. This CDR3 is 16 amino acids long. The CDR3 coding sequence is TGTGCCAGCAGTTACGTCCCCCCTGGCAGGGGGGATGAGCAGTTCTTC. This codes for CASSYVPPGRGDEQFF.

This rearrangement joins TRBV5-1 to TRBJ1-2; 7 bases align to TRBD1. Germline CDR1 reads SGHRS; CDR2 reads YFSETQ. The CDR3 is made up of 15 amino acids. Trimming cost V 4 bases and J 3 bases; bases outside gene matches: 9. The CDR3: CASSPGTEGYYGYTF. CDR3 coding DNA: TGCGCCAGCAGCCCAGGGACAGAAGGTTACTATGGCTACACCTTC.

The chain recombines TRBV9 with TRBJ1-4; TRBD1 might be the D (6 bases). Trimming left V 3 bases short and J 8 bases short, with 14 bases between. In germline, CDR1 is SGDLS, CDR2 YYNGEE. This CDR3 has 14 amino acids. As DNA, the CDR3 is TGTGCCAGCAGCGAGAGTACGGGGGGCGAAAAACTGTTTTTT. Residues: CASSESTGGEKLFF. The full variable domain, completed using reference TRBV9 and TRBJ1-4, is DSGVTQTPKHLITATGQRVTLRCSPRSGDLSVYWYQQSLDQGLQFLIQYYNGEERAKGNILERFSAQQFPDLHSELNLSSLELGDSALYFCASSESTGGEKLFFGSGTQLSVL.

CDR3 DNA: TGTGCCAGTACAACGGGACAGCTTGGAAGGGATGAGCAGTTCTTC. This sequence encodes CASTTGQLGRDEQFF. The rearrangement uses TRBV19 and TRBJ2-1, with TRBD1 matching 7 bases. V lost 7 bases and J lost 8; bases outside the gene matches: 14. This CDR3 is 15 amino acids long. CDR1 is LNHDA and CDR2 is SQIVND in the germline V gene (reference sequence). Supplemented by reference TRBV19 and TRBJ2-1, the full variable domain reads DGGITQSPKYLFRKEGQNVTLSCEQNLNHDAMYWYRQDPGQGLRLIYYSQIVNDFQKGDIAEGYSVSREKKESFPLTVTSAQKNPTAFYLCASTTGQLGRDEQFFGPGTRLTVL.

The chain has TRBV7-8 and TRBJ1-2, with D perhaps TRBD1 (5 bases). Trimming took off 4 bases at V and 8 bases at J, with 23 bases between the two ends. Germline V gene sequence: CDR1 SGHVS, CDR2 FQNEAQ. The CDR3 is 16 amino acids. This CDR3 is CASSSYTWTTPGGYTF. CDR3 coding DNA: TGTGCCAGCAGCTCTTACACCTGGACCACTCCAGGGGGCTACACCTTC.

J is TRBJ1-5 and V is TRBV5-4, with D unclear. Germline V gene data show CDR1 as SGHNT and CDR2 as YYREEE (reference sequence). Trimming stripped 4 bases from V and 7 bases from J, with 12 bases between. The CDR3 spans 13 residues. The CDR3 region is CASSPDPGQPQHF. The CDR3 coding sequence is TGTGCCAGCAGCCCCGACCCGGGGCAGCCCCAGCATTTT. Together with reference TRBV5-4 and TRBJ1-5, the CDR3 gives the full variable domain: ETGVTQSPTHLIKTRGQQVTLRCSSQSGHNTVSWYQQALGQGPQFIFQYYREEENGRGNFPPRFSGLQFPNYSSELNVNALELDDSALYLCASSPDPGQPQHFGDGTRLSIL.

The chain links TRBV6-4 to TRBJ2-1; TRBD2 aligns across 10 bases. Germline loops: CDR1 MRHNA, CDR2 SNTAGT. CDR3 length equals 14 residues. Trimming removed 4 bases from V and 6 bases from J; junction bases left unmatched: 3. The CDR3 loop is CASSGSSGSNEQFF. The CDR3 DNA follows: TGTGCCAGCAGTGGATCTAGCGGGAGCAATGAGCAGTTCTTC.

This chain joins TRBV30 and TRBJ2-4; 14 nucleotides line up with TRBD2. Trimming at V came to 1 base and at J to 6 bases, leaving 11 bases not matched to a gene. The CDR3 contains 18 residues. Germline CDR1 GTSNPN, CDR2 SVGIG (reference sequence). The CDR3 region is CAWSGHEGLAGAGNIQYF. The CDR3 DNA sequence: TGTGCCTGGAGTGGGCACGAGGGACTAGCGGGAGCAGGAAACATTCAGTACTTC.